These 11 T cell receptor beta chains came from one sample sequenced in a study of response to subunit inactivated influenza vaccine. TCRdb analysed the RT-PCR reads with MiXCR anew, one entry per CDR3 protein. The sample includes about 500,000 distinct CDR3 sequences, 16% seen only once; the top ten take less than 4%. Source: CD4+ T cells sorted from PBMCs, taken 23 to 25 months after vaccination. Source of these receptors: a man aged 50 to 75 who received an inactivated influenza vaccine.

V and J are TRBV7-8 and TRBJ2-7; D unclear. The V end was cut by 4 bases, the J end by 9 bases, with 10 bases between. The CDR3 consists of 11 residues. Germline V gene sequence: CDR1 SGHVS, CDR2 FQNEAQ. The CDR3 here is CASSSSLTQYF. The CDR3 nucleotides read TGTGCCAGCAGCTCCTCGCTAACGCAGTACTTC.

The chain recombines TRBV18 with TRBJ2-5; 13 bases match TRBD2. The germline gives CDR1 KGHSH, CDR2 LQKENI. This CDR3 has 19 amino acids. With V trimmed by 0 bases and J by 4 bases, 11 bases remained unmatched. CDR3 DNA: TGTGCCAGCTCACCACCTTTAGGGACTAGCGGGATTCTCGGAGAGACCCAGTACTTC. Its protein product is CASSPPLGTSGILGETQYF.

This sequence joins TRBV7-2 and TRBJ2-3; D not resolved. Trimming took off 2 bases at V and 14 bases at J, with 14 bases between the two ends. CDR3 size: 12 residues. Germline CDR1 SGHTA, CDR2 FQGNSA. The CDR3 region has the DNA TGTGCCAGCAGCTTATCTGGAGCCAGCTCGTATTTT. This gives the protein CASSLSGASSYF.

This clonotype has only a few counts. The rearrangement uses TRBV20-1 and TRBJ2-1; D is undetermined. This CDR3 region has 13 residues. Germline CDR1 is DFQATT and CDR2 is SNEGSKA (reference sequence). Between the trimmed V and J ends, which lost 0 bases and 4 bases, there was a span of 7 bases. Here the CDR3 reads CSARDLLYNEQFF. The CDR3 coding sequence is TGCAGTGCTAGAGACCTCTTATACAATGAGCAGTTCTTC.

In regard to this clonotype: Mismatch with germline at one junction end may stem from a read error. This chain uses TRBV7-2 with TRBJ2-5; either TRBD1 or TRBD2 may fit D (5 bases each). CDR3 length: 14 residues. CDR1 and CDR2 from the germline V gene are SGHTA and FQGNSA. The CDR3: CASSLAQGMSTQYF. The CDR3, as DNA: TGTGCCAGCAGCCTAGCCCAGGGAATGTCGACCCAGTACTTC.

The chain combines TRBV6-1 with TRBJ2-3, with 12 bases lining up with TRBD2. V was pared by 7 bases and J by 0 bases, with 5 bases of the junction left unmatched. The V gene's germline CDR1 is MNHNS and CDR2 SASEGT. CDR3 length: 16 amino acids. CDR3 sequence: CASKTSGGTSTDTQYF. DNA for the CDR3: TGTGCCAGCAAGACTAGCGGGGGTACTAGCACAGATACGCAGTATTTT.

This clonotype has a handful of counts. The rearrangement uses TRBV29-1 and TRBJ2-5, with TRBD1 identical over 7 bases. Losses at the gene ends were 4 bases for V and 5 bases for J; bases not matched to a gene: 4. CDR3 length: 12 amino acids. Germline V gene data show CDR1 as SQVTM and CDR2 as ANQGSEA. The CDR3 DNA sequence: TGCAGCGTTGCGGGACAGTGGGAGACCCAGTACTTC. It is translated as CSVAGQWETQYF. Variable domain in full (rest from reference TRBV29-1 and TRBJ2-5): SAVISQKPSRDICQRGTSLTIQCQVDSQVTMMFWYRQQPGQSLTLIATANQGSEATYESGFVIDKFPISRPNLTFSTLTVSNMSPEDSSIYLCSVAGQWETQYFGPGTRLLVL.

This clonotype was seen a few times. V gene TRBV4-1 combines with J gene TRBJ2-7; no clear D gene. The V gene lost 4 bases and the J gene lost 0 bases, with 16 bases spanning the gap. Germline CDR1 is MGHRA and CDR2 is YSYEKL. This CDR3 contains 16 residues. In DNA, the CDR3 is TGCGCCAGCAGCCGGTTCTCTATGGCGGCCTCCTACGAGCAGTACTTC. This sequence encodes CASSRFSMAASYEQYF.

The chain carries TRBV6-1 and TRBJ1-6; possibly TRBD1 for D (6 bases). The germline V gene encodes CDR1 MNHNS and CDR2 SASEGT. The CDR3 extends over 14 amino acids. Deletions cut 6 bases from V and 6 bases from J, with 12 bases between. The CDR3 bases are TGTGCCAGCAGGTGGGACACAGCTAATTCACCCCTCCACTTT. Protein product: CASRWDTANSPLHF.

This clonotype was seen more than once but under ten times. V is TRBV4-3 and J is TRBJ2-1, with D maybe TRBD1 (5 bases). Germline V lookup: CDR1 LGHNA, CDR2 YSLEER. V dropped 2 bases and J dropped 8 bases, with 16 bases sitting between them. The CDR3 is 15 amino acids. The CDR3 DNA is TGCGCCAGCAGCCAACAGGGCCTAGGTCCCCATGAGCAGTTCTTC. Residues: CASSQQGLGPHEQFF.

The V call is TRBV12-3 or TRBV12-4, the J call TRBJ2-6, with D perhaps TRBD1 (6 bases). The CDR3 contains 17 residues. V dropped 6 bases and J dropped 0 bases, with 15 bases sitting between them. The CDR3 coding sequence is TGTGCCAGCAGGGAACAGGGTACTACCTCTGGGGCCAACGTCCTGACTTTC. It translates to CASREQGTTSGANVLTF.